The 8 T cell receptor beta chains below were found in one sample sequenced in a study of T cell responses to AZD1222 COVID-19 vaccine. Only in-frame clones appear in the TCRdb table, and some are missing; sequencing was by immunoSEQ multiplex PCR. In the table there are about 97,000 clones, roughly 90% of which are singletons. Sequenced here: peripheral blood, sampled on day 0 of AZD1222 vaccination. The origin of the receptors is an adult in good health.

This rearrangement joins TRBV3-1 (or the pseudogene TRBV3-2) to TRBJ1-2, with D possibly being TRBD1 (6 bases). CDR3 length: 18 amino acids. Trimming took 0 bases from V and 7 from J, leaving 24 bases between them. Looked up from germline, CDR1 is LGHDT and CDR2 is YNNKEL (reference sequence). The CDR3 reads CASSQDDRTEFPWSGYTF. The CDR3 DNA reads TGTGCCAGCAGCCAAGATGACAGGACGGAATTCCCCTGGAGTGGCTACACCTTC.

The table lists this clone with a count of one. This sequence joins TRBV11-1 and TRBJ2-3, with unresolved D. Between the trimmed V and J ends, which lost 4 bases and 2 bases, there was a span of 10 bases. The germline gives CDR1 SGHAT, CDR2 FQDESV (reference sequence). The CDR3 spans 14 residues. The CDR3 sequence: CASSSGPHTDTQYF. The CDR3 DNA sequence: TGTGCCAGCAGCTCCGGCCCCCACACAGATACGCAGTATTTT.

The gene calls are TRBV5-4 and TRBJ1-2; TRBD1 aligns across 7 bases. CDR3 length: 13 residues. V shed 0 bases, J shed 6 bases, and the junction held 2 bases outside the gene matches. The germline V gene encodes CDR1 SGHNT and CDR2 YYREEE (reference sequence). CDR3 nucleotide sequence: TGTGCCAGCAGCTTGGCGGGGACAGATGGCTACACCTTC. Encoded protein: CASSLAGTDGYTF.

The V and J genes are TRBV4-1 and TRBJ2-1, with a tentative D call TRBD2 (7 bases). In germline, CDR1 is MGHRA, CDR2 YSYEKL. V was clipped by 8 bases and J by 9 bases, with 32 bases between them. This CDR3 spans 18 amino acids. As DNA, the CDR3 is TGCGCCAGCCGGAGACAGCCAGGGAGGGGGGCCGACCCCGTTGAGCAGTTCTTC. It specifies CASRRQPGRGADPVEQFF.

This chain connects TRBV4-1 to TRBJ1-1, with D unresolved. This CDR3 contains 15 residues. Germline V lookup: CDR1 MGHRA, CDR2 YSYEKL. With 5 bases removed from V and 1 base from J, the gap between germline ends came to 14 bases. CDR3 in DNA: TGCGCCAGCAGCTTCGAAACCGGAACGAACACTGAAGCTTTCTTT. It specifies CASSFETGTNTEAFF.

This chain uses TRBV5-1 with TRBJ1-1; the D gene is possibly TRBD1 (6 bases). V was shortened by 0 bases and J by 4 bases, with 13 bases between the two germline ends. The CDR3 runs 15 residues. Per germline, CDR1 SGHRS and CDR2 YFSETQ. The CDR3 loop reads CASSLEQGTGTEAFF. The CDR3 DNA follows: TGCGCCAGCAGCTTGGAACAGGGCACGGGCACTGAAGCTTTCTTT.

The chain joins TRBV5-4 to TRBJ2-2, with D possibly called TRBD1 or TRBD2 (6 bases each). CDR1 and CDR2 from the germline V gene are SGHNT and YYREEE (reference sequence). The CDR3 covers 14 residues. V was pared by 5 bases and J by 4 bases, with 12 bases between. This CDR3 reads CASRGGESTGELFF. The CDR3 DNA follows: TGTGCCAGCAGGGGGGGCGAGAGCACCGGGGAGCTGTTTTTT.

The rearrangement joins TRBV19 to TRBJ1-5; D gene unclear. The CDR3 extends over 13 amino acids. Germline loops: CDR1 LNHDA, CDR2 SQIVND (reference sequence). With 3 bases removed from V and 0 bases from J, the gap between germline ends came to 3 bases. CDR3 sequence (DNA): TGTGCCAGTAGTATTTCTAGCAATCAGCCCCAGCATTTT. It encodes CASSISSNQPQHF.